The source of this T cell receptor (beta chain) is a study of T cells in Graves' hyperthyroidism and ophthalmopathy (dated by TCRdb to 2018 to 2020). Looking at the study overall: Peripheral blood was sampled at the time of initial diagnosis, prior to any treatment. To identify distinguishing TCR V-J signatures, a discovery cohort of about 100 patients was used, comprising 40 to 45 with Graves' ophthalmopathy and around 60 with stable Graves' hyperthyroidism. An independent validation cohort of under 20 hyperthyroidism patients and 17 patients who later progressed to ophthalmopathy tested prospective prediction of ophthalmopathy. The approximately 90 discovery patients were divided at random into training and test sets in a 7:3 ratio. The study also compared thyroid tissue and blood T-cell repertoires from five or six Graves' hyperthyroidism patients. Following sampling, methimazole starting at 30 mg daily was given to hyperthyroidism patients, and high-dose intravenous methylprednisolone was given to ophthalmopathy patients. The paper describes TCR Vbeta CDR3 sequencing of some 130 peripheral blood samples, made up of about 40 ophthalmopathy patients, roughly 80 hyperthyroidism patients and roughly 17 progressor patients. What the study reported, not specific to this receptor: No statistical method was used to set the sample size in advance, and investigators knew the group allocation. Most expanded thyroid clonotypes (frequency above 0.001) were also detected in blood, suggesting blood repertoires may reflect thyroid immune responses. In validation, progression to ophthalmopathy was predicted by the model with around 71% sensitivity and approximately 78% specificity, a median of 6.5 months before onset. A model built on a 13 V-J signature distinguished ophthalmopathy from stable hyperthyroidism, reaching approximately 89% sensitivity and approximately 83% specificity in cross-validation and 80%/75% in testing.

This clonotype has more than one count but fewer than ten. Its antigen is still unknown. Base qualities are not recorded, but no much larger clone differs from it by a single base. Stable Graves' hyperthyroidism was defined as no progression to ophthalmopathy during 18 months of follow-up. Hyperthyroidism patients were aged 18 to 65 years and newly diagnosed, with disease duration of less than 2 months. Any patient with an uncontrolled infection, another autoimmune disease, pregnancy or lactation was excluded. Clinical symptoms, serum thyroxine and TRAb, thyroid ultrasound, and orbital computed tomography formed the basis for the diagnoses. PBMCs were isolated from more than 9 ml of fresh peripheral blood by Ficoll-Paque density gradient centrifugation. Total RNA was extracted with Trizol reagent, and quality was checked on an Agilent 2100 Bioanalyzer. From its cysteine to its phenylalanine, the CDR3 spans 15 amino acids. Solely the CDR3 DNA is kept, with 45 bases framed from the first base. The V end loses 3 bases and the J end loses 1 base, and a stretch of 13 bases separates them. CDR1 and CDR2 are read off the germline V gene as SQVTM and ANQGSEA.

Amplification of TCR beta CDR3 regions was carried out from RNA transcripts. For the first round of RT-PCR on the TCR CDR3, the HTBI primer set was used together with the Qiagen OneStep RT-PCR kit. A second multiplex PCR round built the libraries, followed by size selection and purification. Paired-end sequencing of the libraries was performed with 100 bp reads on an Illumina HiSeq2000. The authors' pipeline ran thus. Raw data were processed with SOAPnuke, discarding reads with adapters, uncalled bases, mean Phred below 15, or no exact constant-primer or identifier match. High-quality paired reads were merged using COPE v1.2.5, and each unique nucleotide sequence was defined as a clonotype. MiTCR v1.1 was used to align the clonotypes against IMGT TRBV, TRBD and TRBJ reference segments. Analysis was restricted to V-J combinations with a frequency above 0.0001, which covered 98% to 99.2% of repertoires. A TCS score was defined as the ratio of F50 (clonal expansion) to E x V (chaos), with BLOSUM62-based TCRdist applied between CDR3 peptides within each V-J. Welch's t-statistics and random forest reduced several hundred V-J features to 13, which were used in a naive Bayes classifier (R e1071). TCRdb reprocessed the public reads (quality trimming at Q25 with fastp, clone calling with MiXCR) and kept in-frame beta chains. Duplicate CDR3 protein sequences are folded into a single record with the most common DNA and genes. The V and J calls reflect TCRdb's pipeline rather than the authors' work. Within this sample are over 150,000 distinct CDR3 sequences, with less than 20% of them counted one time only. Of the sample, roughly 49% falls within the top ten clones.

This clonotype was sampled from a woman aged 45-65 years with Graves' hyperthyroidism. Sequencing was done on a sample of blood. The chain uses TRBV29-1 and TRBJ2-4, and the D gene may be TRBD2, 5 bases matching. The DNA reads as follows: TGCAGCGTTGAGACGGGGAGAGGGGCCAAAAACATTCAGTACTTC. Translated, it reads CSVETGRGAKNIQYF.